A single sample gave rise to the 25 T cell receptor beta chains below, sequenced in a study of monozygotic twins with inflammatory bowel disease. TCRdb re-called the 5' RACE reads and shows each CDR3 protein once, DNA omitted. Seen in this sample are about 130,000 distinct CDR3 sequences; the ten most common clones hold 0.95% to 1.5%. The source material was blood. The receptors stem from a human donor with ulcerative colitis or Crohn's disease, or a healthy co-twin of an affected twin (not recorded which).

This chain connects TRBV11-2 to TRBJ1-1. The V gene's germline CDR1 is SGHAT and CDR2 FQNNGV. The CDR3 runs 16 residues. Here the CDR3 reads CASSLISGAKNTEAFF. The whole variable domain, filled in from reference TRBV11-2 and TRBJ1-1, reads EAGVAQSPRYKIIEKRQSVAFWCNPISGHATLYWYQQILGQGPKLLIQFQNNGVVDDSQLPKDRFSAERLKGVDSTLKIQPAKLEDSAVYLCASSLISGAKNTEAFFGQGTRLTVV.

The CDR3 region is CASSLTRNYGYTF. V gene TRBV7-3 combines with J gene TRBJ1-2. The V gene's germline CDR1 is SGHTA and CDR2 FQGTGA. This CDR3 spans 13 amino acids.

The chain links TRBV9 to TRBJ2-1; TCRdb gives TRBD2 as the D gene, but with no DNA this cannot be confirmed. CDR3 size: 16 residues. Germline CDR1 SGDLS, CDR2 YYNGEE. The CDR3: CASSVASLAGDTEQFF.

This chain links TRBV10-3 with TRBJ2-7; TCRdb's D gene call, TRBD2, goes unchecked for lack of DNA. The length of the CDR3 is 15 residues. Germline values: CDR1 ENHRY, CDR2 SYGVKD. The CDR3 here is CAISVSFKRNYEQYF.

The chain uses TRBV9 and TRBJ2-1; no DNA is available, so the TRBD2 call from TCRdb remains unchecked. The V gene's germline CDR1 is SGDLS and CDR2 YYNGEE. The CDR3 consists of 13 residues. The CDR3: CASSLTSMNEQFF. Drawing the rest from reference TRBV9 and TRBJ2-1, the complete variable domain is DSGVTQTPKHLITATGQRVTLRCSPRSGDLSVYWYQQSLDQGLQFLIQYYNGEERAKGNILERFSAQQFPDLHSELNLSSLELGDSALYFCASSLTSMNEQFFGPGTRLTVL.

The gene calls are TRBV28 and TRBJ2-2. Germline CDR1 and CDR2: MDHEN and SYDVKM. The CDR3 loop spans 14 amino acids. CDR3 sequence: CASQDGANTGELFF.

The rearrangement links TRBV6-2 or TRBV6-3 to TRBJ1-1; TCRdb's D call of TRBD1 is untestable without DNA. The CDR3 covers 15 residues. CDR1 and CDR2 (germline): MNHEY, SVGEGT. CDR3 amino acids: CASRAATAMNTEAFF.

The V and J genes are TRBV5-4 and TRBJ2-3; the D call of TRBD1 rests on TCRdb alone, since no DNA is present to check it. The CDR3 covers 11 residues. Germline CDR1 reads SGHNT; CDR2 reads YYREEE (reference sequence). The CDR3 sequence: CASVQGGTQYF.

The chain carries TRBV7-3 and TRBJ1-1; TCRdb's assignment of TRBD1 cannot be checked, as there is no DNA. The CDR3 contains 14 residues. CDR1 is SGHTA, CDR2 FQGTGA, per germline. The CDR3 reads CASSPAGRNTEAFF.

The genes are TRBV9 and TRBJ1-2; the D call from TCRdb, TRBD1, cannot be confirmed without DNA. CDR1 is SGDLS, CDR2 YYNGEE, per germline. The CDR3 runs 14 residues. The CDR3 reads CASSVGPGNYGYTF.

The rearrangement uses TRBV10-3 and TRBJ2-7; TCRdb's D gene call, TRBD1, goes unchecked for lack of DNA. The CDR3 has 13 residues. Germline V gives CDR1 ENHRY, CDR2 SYGVKD. The CDR3 reads CAIRDRGLDEQYF.

The chain is built from TRBV9 and TRBJ1-1; the TCRdb call, TRBD1, lacks DNA for checking. CDR1 is SGDLS, CDR2 YYNGEE, per germline. This CDR3 is 16 amino acids long. CDR3 amino acids: CASSVTQGQPNTEAFF.

The V gene is TRBV24-1, the J gene TRBJ2-2. The CDR3 runs to 13 residues. The germline V gene encodes CDR1 KGHDR and CDR2 SFDVKD. This chain's CDR3 is CATSARWTGELFF.

The rearrangement joins TRBV5-1 to TRBJ2-7; TCRdb lists TRBD2, though no DNA is available to test this call. This CDR3 comprises 14 residues. Germline lookup yields CDR1 SGHRS and CDR2 YFSETQ. CDR3 sequence: CASTSSGGLYEQYF.

The V call is TRBV20-1, the J call TRBJ2-1; the TCRdb D gene call, TRBD2, has no DNA to confirm it. Germline V gives CDR1 DFQATT, CDR2 SNEGSKA (reference sequence). The CDR3 extends over 17 amino acids. CDR3 residues: CSAFLTSGTTSYNEQFF.

The chain recombines TRBV6-6 with TRBJ1-1; TCRdb outputs TRBD1, but without DNA this stays unchecked. Germline lookup yields CDR1 MNHNY and CDR2 SVGAGI (reference sequence). The CDR3 consists of 14 residues. CDR3 in amino acids: CASQGTAMNTEAFF.

This chain connects TRBV20-1 to TRBJ2-4. CDR1 and CDR2 from the germline V gene are DFQATT and SNEGSKA (reference sequence). This CDR3 contains 14 residues. CDR3 sequence: CSASPLVAKNIQYF.

The genes are TRBV7-8 and TRBJ1-1; TCRdb reports TRBD1, a call that lacks DNA to check it against. Germline V CDR1 and CDR2: SGHVS, FQNEAQ. The CDR3 totals 15 residues. CDR3 residues: CASTPMSGMNTEAFF.

The chain is built from TRBV7-2 and TRBJ2-1; TCRdb returns TRBD1, unconfirmable since there is no DNA. CDR3 length: 16 residues. Looked up from germline, CDR1 is SGHTA and CDR2 is FQGNSA. The CDR3 loop is CASSLVGGGFYNEQFF.

The genes are TRBV29-1 and TRBJ1-1; TCRdb names TRBD1, which stays unverified in the absence of DNA. CDR3 length: 14 amino acids. CDR1 and CDR2 (germline): SQVTM, ANQGSEA. The CDR3 spells CSVAQGAANTEAFF.

The V call is TRBV5-1, the J call TRBJ2-7; the TCRdb D gene call, TRBD2, has no DNA to confirm it. The CDR3 runs to 16 residues. The V gene's germline CDR1 is SGHRS and CDR2 YFSETQ. CDR3: CASSLDPSGRTYEQYF.

The genes are TRBV11-1 and TRBJ1-5; the TCRdb D gene call, TRBD1, has no DNA to confirm it. The CDR3 totals 18 residues. Germline V gives CDR1 SGHAT, CDR2 FQDESV (reference sequence). The CDR3 spells CASSFGRTGPLLGQPQHF.

The V call is TRBV18, the J call TRBJ2-1. CDR3 length equals 14 residues. Germline loops: CDR1 KGHSH, CDR2 LQKENI. The CDR3 reads CASSPPIGVNEQFF.

The chain joins TRBV25-1 to TRBJ2-4; there is no DNA to check the TCRdb D call of TRBD2. CDR1 and CDR2 (germline): MGHDK, SYGVNS. There are 17 residues in the CDR3. This chain's CDR3 is CASSEGSGQGSKNIQYF.

CDR3 amino acids: CSASDGTNTGELFF. J is TRBJ2-2 and V is TRBV20-1; TCRdb gives TRBD1 as the D gene, but with no DNA this cannot be confirmed. The CDR3 contains 14 residues. The V gene's germline CDR1 is DFQATT and CDR2 SNEGSKA (reference sequence).